These T cell receptor beta chains were read from a single sample in a study of early stage breast cancer tumors. Method: immunoSEQ multiplex PCR; TCRdb's copy keeps in-frame clones and lacks some. The sample contains about 25,000 clones, roughly 67% of which appear only once. Sample: breast tumor tissue. The receptors were gathered from a person aged 55 to 69 with breast cancer. CDR3s include the opening cysteine and the closing phenylalanine or tryptophan. Fields, in order: D gene, V gene, J gene, clone size, CDR3 DNA, CDR3 protein. D genes are given only for firm matches. Part of the rows lack a size; the others show once, few, many or a class for expanded clones.

-,TRBV27,TRBJ1-5,-,TGTGCCAGCAGTTTACAGTACAATCAGCCCCAGCATTTT,CASSLQYNQPQHF
-,TRBV29-1,TRBJ1-2,-,TGCAGCGTTGTCGCCGCGGTTGTTTCGTATGGCTACACCTTC,CSVVAAVVSYGYTF
-,TRBV6-5,TRBJ2-2,-,TGTGCCAGCTGGAGGTACACCGGGGAGCTGTTTTTT,CASWRYTGELFF
-,TRBV5-4,TRBJ2-1,-,TGTGCCAGCAGCCGTAGCGGATCCTTCTACAATGAGCAGTTCTTC,CASSRSGSFYNEQFF
-,TRBV7-9,TRBJ2-7,-,TGTGCCAGCAGCCAAAACTGGTTCGAGCAGTACTTC,CASSQNWFEQYF
-,TRBV19,TRBJ1-4,few,TGTGCCAGTAGTGGTGGGACATTGAGGGGCCGGGAAAAACTGTTTTTT,CASSGGTLRGREKLFF
-,TRBV7-2,TRBJ2-7,-,TGTGCCAGCAGCTCTGACAGGTCCTACGAGCAGTACTTC,CASSSDRSYEQYF
-,TRBV5-8,TRBJ1-3,-,TGTGCCAGCAGCTTTACGGGGGCTGGAAACACCATATATTTT,CASSFTGAGNTIYF
TRBD2,TRBV5-1,TRBJ2-5,few,TGCGCCAGCAGCCCAACTAGCGGGAGGGCCAAGGGAGAGACCCAGTACTTC,CASSPTSGRAKGETQYF
TRBD2,TRBV5-5,TRBJ2-5,-,TGTGCCAGCACCCTGAGCGGGGGGGAGACCCAGTACTTC,CASTLSGGETQYF
TRBD1,TRBV29-1,TRBJ2-3,-,TGCAGCGTCGGGACAGGTCAAGGGGGCACAGATACGCAGTATTTT,CSVGTGQGGTDTQYF
TRBD2,TRBV27,TRBJ2-1,-,TGTGCCAGCAGCCTCAACCCTAGCGGGAGGGTCGATGAGCAGTTCTTC,CASSLNPSGRVDEQFF
TRBD1,TRBV15,TRBJ1-4,-,TGTGCCACCAGCAGGAAAGTTGGGACAGGGGGTGAAAAACTGTTTTTT,CATSRKVGTGGEKLFF
TRBD2,TRBV27,TRBJ2-7,many,TGTGCCAGCAGTTTGTCAGGACTAGGTCTGAGGGAGCAGTACTTC,CASSLSGLGLREQYF
TRBD2,TRBV4-3,TRBJ2-3,-,TGCGCCAGCAGCCCATTCAAGCGGGACACAGATACGCAGTATTTT,CASSPFKRDTDTQYF
TRBD1,TRBV7-3,TRBJ1-5,-,TGTGCCAGCAGCTCTGGACAGGGGGGGATAGGCAATCAGCCCCAGCATTTT,CASSSGQGGIGNQPQHF
TRBD2,TRBV28,TRBJ2-7,few,TGTGCCAGCAGTCATAGCGGGGGGAGCCTCTACGAGCAGTACTTC,CASSHSGGSLYEQYF
TRBD1,TRBV7-2,TRBJ1-4,few,TGTGCCAGCAGCTTAGAGGGGGCAGCGCCTAATGAAAAACTGTTTTTT,CASSLEGAAPNEKLFF
-,TRBV7-6,TRBJ2-7,few,TGTGCCAGCAGGGGGCTTTACGAGCAGTACTTC,CASRGLYEQYF
TRBD2,TRBV5-1,TRBJ2-3,-,TGCGCCAGCAGCTGGGGACTAGCGGGAGCAGATACGCAGTATTTT,CASSWGLAGADTQYF
TRBD2,TRBV27,TRBJ2-5,-,TGTGCCAGCAGGAATTTAGCGGGAGGGCCTCGGGAGACCCAGTACTTC,CASRNLAGGPRETQYF
-,TRBV7-9,TRBJ1-4,-,TGTGCCAGCAGCTTATTCGGGGTGGTGGGGGAAAAACTGTTTTTT,CASSLFGVVGEKLFF
-,TRBV7-2,TRBJ2-2,-,TGTGCCAGCAGCTTAAAGACAGGCCCGAACACCGGGGAGCTGTTTTTT,CASSLKTGPNTGELFF
-,TRBV27,TRBJ1-4,-,TGTGCCAGCAGTTTTGGCAGGGGACCTGAAAAACTGTTTTTT,CASSFGRGPEKLFF
-,TRBV5-6,TRBJ2-7,-,TGTGCCAGCAGCACTTACACAGGGACCGAGTACGAGCAGTACTTC,CASSTYTGTEYEQYF
-,TRBV4-1,TRBJ2-5,few,TGCGCCAGCAGCCAAGTGGAGCAGTTACAAGAGACCCAGTACTTC,CASSQVEQLQETQYF
TRBD1,TRBV19,TRBJ1-1,many,TGTGCCAGTAGTGCTAGACAGGGAGTAACTGAAGCTTTCTTT,CASSARQGVTEAFF
-,TRBV19,TRBJ1-4,-,TGTGCCAGTAGTATGGGCTATGCAACTAATGAAAAACTGTTTTTT,CASSMGYATNEKLFF
-,TRBV28,TRBJ1-1,once,TGTGCCAGCAGTCTCTCAGGCGGGAGAGGGACTGAAGCTTTCTTT,CASSLSGGRGTEAFF
-,TRBV6-5,TRBJ2-2,-,TGTGCCAGCAGTTACCTGAACACCGGGGAGCTGTTTTTT,CASSYLNTGELFF
TRBD1,TRBV28,TRBJ1-5,-,TGTGCCAGCCTGTCCCGAATCCTGCACCGGGACAGGGGCCAGCCCCAGCATTTT,CASLSRILHRDRGQPQHF
-,TRBV4-3,TRBJ2-1,-,TGCGCCAGCAGCCAAGATCTGTTAAAACTGGGACTCAATGAGCAGTTCTTC,CASSQDLLKLGLNEQFF
-,TRBV5-1,TRBJ1-1,-,TGCGCCAGCAGCTTGGGGAGCTGGGAGGACACTGAAGCTTTCTTT,CASSLGSWEDTEAFF
-,TRBV5-1,TRBJ2-3,-,TGCGCCAGCAGAACGAACGGGGGTGGGAGCACAGATACGCAGTATTTT,CASRTNGGGSTDTQYF
-,TRBV5-1,TRBJ1-1,-,TGCGCCAGCAGACAGGAGAACACTGAAGCTTTCTTT,CASRQENTEAFF
TRBD2,TRBV5-4,TRBJ2-6,-,TGTGCCAGCAGCTGGGGACTAGCGGGAGGCGGTGGGGCCAACGTCCTGACTTTC,CASSWGLAGGGGANVLTF
-,TRBV4-2,TRBJ1-3,-,TGTGCCAGCAGCCAAGACCCACGCAGGCCTGGAAACACCATATATTTT,CASSQDPRRPGNTIYF
TRBD1,TRBV11-2,TRBJ2-5,-,TGTGCCAGCAGCACCGACAGGGAACAAGAGACCCAGTACTTC,CASSTDREQETQYF